The present T cell receptor (beta chain) was sequenced within a study of blood T cells in healthy people across ages. Study outcomes and limitations: Significant beta diversity loss was already apparent by age approximately 40, declining roughly linearly.

A word on this clonotype: What it binds is not known.

Trimming pared 2 bases from V and 2 bases from J, leaving 9 bases between. Germline CDR1 and CDR2: MNHEY and SVGAGI. The CDR3 loop spans 14 amino acids. The authors ran a second PCR of roughly 6 to 11 cycles using a sample-barcoded 5' primer and a J-beta primer mix. TCRdb ran MiXCR on the 5' RACE reads and lists one entry per CDR3 protein. Among more than 1,000,000 distinct CDR3 sequences listed, 25% were seen once. The study isolated at least 7 million PBMCs from each sample. The data also belong to a second study, concerning T cells of mothers and their children. That paper notes: Amplification in the second PCR used the M1S primer, which added sample barcodes and 2-4 random nucleotides. T cell clones that were persistent and microchimeric went undetected.

The receptor comes from a girl aged 2 to 9 in good health. Sequencing was carried out using blood. The chain employs TRBV6-5 and TRBJ1-1, with D maybe TRBD1 (5 bases). The chain's CDR3 is CASSYRDHNTEAFF. The CDR3 region has the DNA TGTGCCAGCAGTTACCGGGACCATAACACTGAAGCTTTCTTT.